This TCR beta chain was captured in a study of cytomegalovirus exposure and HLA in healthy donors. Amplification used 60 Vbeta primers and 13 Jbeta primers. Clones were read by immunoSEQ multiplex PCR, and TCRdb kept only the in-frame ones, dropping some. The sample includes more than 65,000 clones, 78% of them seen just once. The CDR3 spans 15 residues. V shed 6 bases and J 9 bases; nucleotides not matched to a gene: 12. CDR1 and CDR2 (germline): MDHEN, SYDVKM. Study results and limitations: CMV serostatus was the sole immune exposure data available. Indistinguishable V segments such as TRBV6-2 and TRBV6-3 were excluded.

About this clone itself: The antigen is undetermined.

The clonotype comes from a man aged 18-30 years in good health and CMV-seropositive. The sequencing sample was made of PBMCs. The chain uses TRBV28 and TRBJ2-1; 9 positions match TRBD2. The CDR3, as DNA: TGTGCCAGCAGCAAGGGACTAGCTAGACTTTTTGAGCAGTTCTTC. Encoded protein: CASSKGLARLFEQFF.